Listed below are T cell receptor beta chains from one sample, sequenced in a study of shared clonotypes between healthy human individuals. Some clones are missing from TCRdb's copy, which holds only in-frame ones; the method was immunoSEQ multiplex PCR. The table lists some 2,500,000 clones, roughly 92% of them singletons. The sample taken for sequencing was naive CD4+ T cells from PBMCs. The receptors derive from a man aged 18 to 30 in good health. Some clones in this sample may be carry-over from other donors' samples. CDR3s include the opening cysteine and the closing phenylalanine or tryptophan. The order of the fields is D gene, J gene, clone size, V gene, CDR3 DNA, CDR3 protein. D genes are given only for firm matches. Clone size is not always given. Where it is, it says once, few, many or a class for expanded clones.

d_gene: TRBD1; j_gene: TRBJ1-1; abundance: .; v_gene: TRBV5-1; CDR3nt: TGCGCCAGCAGCTTGGCAGGGACAGGGAACACTGAAGCTTTCTTT; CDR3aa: CASSLAGTGNTEAFF
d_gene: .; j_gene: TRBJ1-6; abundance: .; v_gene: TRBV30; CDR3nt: TGTGCCTGGAGTGTGGAGGGCTTAGGTTCACCCCTCCACTTT; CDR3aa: CAWSVEGLGSPLHF
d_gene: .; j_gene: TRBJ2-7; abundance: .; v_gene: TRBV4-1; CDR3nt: TGCGCCAGCAGCCGCCCCTACGCCCCCTACGAGCAGTACTTC; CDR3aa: CASSRPYAPYEQYF
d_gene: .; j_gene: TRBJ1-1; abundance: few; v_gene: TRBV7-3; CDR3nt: TGTGCCAGCAGCTTAACGGGCGGGGACACTGAAGCTTTCTTT; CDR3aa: CASSLTGGDTEAFF
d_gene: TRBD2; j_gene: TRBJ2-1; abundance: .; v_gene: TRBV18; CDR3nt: TGTGCCAGCTCGGAACTAGCGGGAGTTATGTTGAATGAGCAGTTCTTC; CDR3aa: CASSELAGVMLNEQFF
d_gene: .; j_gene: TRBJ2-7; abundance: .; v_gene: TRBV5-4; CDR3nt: TGTGCCACTTCAGGGGTGAGGAGCTCCTACGAGCAGTACTTC; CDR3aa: CATSGVRSSYEQYF
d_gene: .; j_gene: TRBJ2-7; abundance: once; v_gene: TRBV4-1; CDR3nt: TGCGCCAGCAGCCAAGATCCCGTACAGGGAAGGCACGAGCAGTACTTC; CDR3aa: CASSQDPVQGRHEQYF
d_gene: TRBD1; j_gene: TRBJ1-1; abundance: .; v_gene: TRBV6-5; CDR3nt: TGTGCCAGCAGTCATCGGCAGGGGGCGATCACTGAAGCTTTCTTT; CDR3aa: CASSHRQGAITEAFF
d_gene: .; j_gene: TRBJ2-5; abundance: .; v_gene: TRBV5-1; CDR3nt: TGCGCCAGCAGCTCCCTAAGGGAGCAAGAGACCCAGTACTTC; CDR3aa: CASSSLREQETQYF
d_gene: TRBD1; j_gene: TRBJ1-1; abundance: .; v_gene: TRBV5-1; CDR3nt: TGCGCCAGCAGCCTTCAGGGACAGGGGGCAAACACTGAAGCTTTCTTT; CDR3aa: CASSLQGQGANTEAFF
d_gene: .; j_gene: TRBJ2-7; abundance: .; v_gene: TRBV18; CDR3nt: TGTGCCAGCTCACCACCAACGACACCAGGACAGTCGAAGTACTTC; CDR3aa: CASSPPTTPGQSKYF
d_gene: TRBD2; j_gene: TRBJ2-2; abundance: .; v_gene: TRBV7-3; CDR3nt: TGTGCCAGCAGCTTATTCCCGGGACTAGCGGGGACAAACACCGGGGAGCTGTTTTTT; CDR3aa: CASSLFPGLAGTNTGELFF
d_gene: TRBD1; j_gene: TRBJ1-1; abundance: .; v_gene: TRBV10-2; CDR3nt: TGCGCCAGCACGGGGACAGGTAGCCTGATGAACACTGAAGCTTTCTTT; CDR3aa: CASTGTGSLMNTEAFF
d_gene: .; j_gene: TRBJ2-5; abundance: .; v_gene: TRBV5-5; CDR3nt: TGTGCCAGCAGCTTGGCGAAGGAAGAGACCCAGTACTTC; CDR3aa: CASSLAKEETQYF
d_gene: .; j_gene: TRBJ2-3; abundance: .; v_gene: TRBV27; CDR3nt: TGTGCCAGCAGTTTATCCGGCCTAGCTGCGGATACGCAGTATTTT; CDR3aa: CASSLSGLAADTQYF
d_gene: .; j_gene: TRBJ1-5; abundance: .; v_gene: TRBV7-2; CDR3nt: TGTGCCAGCAGCCGCTCAGCGGATCAGCCCCAGCATTTT; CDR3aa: CASSRSADQPQHF
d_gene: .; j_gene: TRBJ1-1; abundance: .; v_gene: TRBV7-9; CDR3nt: TGTGCCAGCAGCTTTGGCCGGACTGAAGCTTTCTTT; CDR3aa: CASSFGRTEAFF
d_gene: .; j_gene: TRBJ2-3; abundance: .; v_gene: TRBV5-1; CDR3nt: TGCGCCAGCAGCCCCGGTGGGAGCGATACGCAGTATTTT; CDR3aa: CASSPGGSDTQYF
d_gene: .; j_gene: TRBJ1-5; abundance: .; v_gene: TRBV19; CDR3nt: TGTGCCAGTAGTATACGGTCAGCGAATCAGCCCCAGCATTTT; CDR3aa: CASSIRSANQPQHF
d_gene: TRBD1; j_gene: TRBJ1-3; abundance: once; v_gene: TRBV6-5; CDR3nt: TGTGCCAGCAGTTCGCCCGACAGGGGACGGGGAAACACCATATATTTT; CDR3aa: CASSSPDRGRGNTIYF
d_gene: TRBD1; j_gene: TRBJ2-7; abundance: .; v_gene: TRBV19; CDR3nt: TGTGCCAGCCGGGACAGGGGCGAGCAGTACTTC; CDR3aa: CASRDRGEQYF
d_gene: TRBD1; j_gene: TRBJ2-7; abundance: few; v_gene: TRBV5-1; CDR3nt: TGCGCCAGCAGCTTAACCACAGGGGAACAGTACTTC; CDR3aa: CASSLTTGEQYF
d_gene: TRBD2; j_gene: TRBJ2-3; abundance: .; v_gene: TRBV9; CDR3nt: TGTGCCAGCAGCCTGACTAGCGCCCACACAGATACGCAGTATTTT; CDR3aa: CASSLTSAHTDTQYF
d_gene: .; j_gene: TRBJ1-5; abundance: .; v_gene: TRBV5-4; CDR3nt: TGTGCCAGCAGCTTGGGTTCGGGACGGTTGGGCAATCAGCCCCAGCATTTT; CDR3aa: CASSLGSGRLGNQPQHF
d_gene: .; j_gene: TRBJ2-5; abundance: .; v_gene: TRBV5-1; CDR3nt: TGCGCCAGCAGCCCCCTCGAGCGGAGGGCTGGAGAGACCCAGTACTTC; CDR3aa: CASSPLERRAGETQYF